This T cell receptor beta chain was retrieved from a study of blood T cell repertoires in COVID-19. This clone came up once. The protocol was immunoSEQ multiplex PCR, while the TCRdb copy is restricted to in-frame clones and leaves out a portion. The table has about 200,000 clones, about nine tenths seen once. The clonotype originates from a man in his 60s who had recovered from COVID-19. The material sequenced was peripheral blood.

In DNA, the CDR3 is TGTGCCAGCAGCTTAGGAGGACAGGGGGGGAACTATGGCTACACCTTC. Its translation: CASSLGGQGGNYGYTF. The V and J genes are TRBV7-2 and TRBJ1-2; 10 nucleotides align to TRBD1. Germline values: CDR1 SGHTA, CDR2 FQGNSA. J lost 2 bases, V lost 1 base, and 4 bases had no gene match. This CDR3 comprises 16 residues.